The TCR beta chain under discussion was sequenced for a study of vaccination effects on CD4 cells after COVID-19. Sequencing was performed with immunoSEQ multiplex PCR; in TCRdb, only in-frame clones are kept and a portion is missing. Of about 76,000 clones in the sample, approximately 77% were seen once. The culture ran for approximately 10 days, and then CD4+ T cells were isolated. About this clone itself: Its antigen is not known.

Germline assignment: CDR1 KGHSH and CDR2 LQKENI. The CDR3 sequence is 17 residues long. Trimming removed 5 bases from V and 2 bases from J, with 21 bases in between. Study results and limitations: Healthy vaccinees' vaccine-induced clones included only 1 of 255 that recognized common cold coronaviruses.

This chain links TRBV18 with TRBJ1-2; D unresolved. This specimen consisted of CD4+ T cells from PBMCs cultured without peptide, obtained before COVID-19 vaccination. The sequence was obtained from a human donor who received a COVID-19 vaccine. The CDR3 spells CASSKSPGREGNYGYTF. The CDR3 coding sequence is TGTGCCAGCTCAAAGTCCCCTGGCCGCGAGGGCAACTATGGCTACACCTTC.